The sequence of this TCR beta chain was determined in a study of lymphopenia after photon versus proton radiotherapy. The CDR3 spans 14 residues. The germline V gene has CDR1 LGHNA and CDR2 YSLEER. With 0 bases clipped from V and 3 bases from J, the junction kept 1 base outside the gene matches. Study-wide results and limits: Photon-treated patients lost naive T cells and TCR diversity; proton-treated stayed stable. Authors raise, but do not show, better survival with proton therapy.

With respect to this clone: The antigen is not known.

The protocol was immunoSEQ multiplex PCR, while the TCRdb copy is restricted to in-frame clones and leaves out a portion. This sample has 50,000 to 70,000 clones, with roughly nine tenths found just once. The sequenced sample was peripheral blood, obtained from a patient treated with proton-based radiotherapy. V and J are TRBV4-3 and TRBJ2-7; 8 nucleotides agree with TRBD1. This receptor was identified in an elderly man with esophageal cancer. CDR3 nucleotide sequence: TGCGCCAGCAGCCAAGACAGGGGGCTCTACGAGCAGTACTTC. Amino acid sequence: CASSQDRGLYEQYF.